The 9 T cell receptor beta chains listed next were all sequenced from one sample in a study of cytomegalovirus exposure and HLA in healthy donors. The primer mix had 60 Vbeta and 13 Jbeta primers. This table comes from immunoSEQ multiplex PCR, and its TCRdb copy is limited to in-frame clones, with some not included. The sample yields 200,000 to 250,000 clones, about two thirds seen once. Sequences were obtained from PBMCs. Receptors originate from a man aged 40-49 years in good health and CMV-seropositive.

The rearrangement joins TRBV11-2 to TRBJ2-7; D possibly corresponds to TRBD1 (6 bases). V lost 2 bases and J 4 bases, leaving 18 bases between the germline ends. The CDR3 is made up of 16 amino acids. Germline V gene lookup returns CDR1 SGHAT and CDR2 FQNNGV. CDR3 DNA: TGTGCCAGCAGCTTACCCCGGGACATACCTTCTTACGAGCAGTACTTC. It specifies CASSLPRDIPSYEQYF.

The rearrangement links TRBV11-1 to TRBJ2-3; D is undetermined. Germline V gene lookup returns CDR1 SGHAT and CDR2 FQDESV (reference sequence). Trimming shortened V by 5 bases and J by 10 bases, and 13 bases separated the two germline ends. The CDR3 is 12 amino acids. The CDR3 loop is CASSPNSLPQYF. Written as DNA, the CDR3 is TGTGCCAGCAGCCCAAACTCCCTCCCGCAGTATTTT.

V and J are TRBV7-2 and TRBJ2-1; TRBD2 aligns across 11 bases. The length of the CDR3 is 15 residues. Germline V gene data show CDR1 as SGHTA and CDR2 as FQGNSA. The ends lost 5 bases at V and 5 bases at J; junction bases unmatched: 5. DNA for the CDR3: TGTGCCAGCAGCCAGACTAGCGGGGTCAACAATGAGCAGTTCTTC. Amino acid sequence: CASSQTSGVNNEQFF.

This clone was found a few times. V and J are TRBV10-1 and TRBJ1-4; D not certain. Trimming took 5 bases from V and 8 from J, leaving 15 bases between them. The CDR3 extends over 14 amino acids. From germline, CDR1 is WNHNN and CDR2 SYGVQD (reference sequence). In nucleotides, the CDR3 is TGCGCCAGCAGTCCCGGGGATACGGGGGAAAAACTGTTTTTT. Encoded protein: CASSPGDTGEKLFF.

The CDR3 region is CASSQGMNTEAFF. The CDR3 nucleotides read TGTGCCAGCTCACAGGGGATGAACACTGAAGCTTTCTTT. The chain has TRBV18 and TRBJ1-1; maybe TRBD1 (5 bases). Germline CDR1 reads KGHSH; CDR2 reads LQKENI. Trimming shortened V by 4 bases and J by 0 bases, and 6 bases separated the two germline ends. There are 13 residues in the CDR3.

This chain joins TRBV10-3 and TRBJ1-1, with a possible D match to TRBD1 (6 bases). Trimming shortened V by 5 bases and J by 10 bases, and 11 bases separated the two germline ends. Germline lookup yields CDR1 ENHRY and CDR2 SYGVKD. CDR3 length: 11 amino acids. CDR3 coding DNA: TGTGCCATCAGTCAACAGGGTCCAGCTTTCTTT. Translation gives CAISQQGPAFF.

This rearrangement joins TRBV15 to TRBJ1-2; D ambiguous. Germline loops: CDR1 LNHNV, CDR2 YYDKDF (reference sequence). Trimming took off 1 base at V and 6 bases at J, with 15 bases between the two ends. CDR3 length: 15 residues. This chain's CDR3 is CATSRGMDGEHGYTF. In DNA, the CDR3 is TGTGCCACCAGCAGAGGGATGGACGGGGAACATGGCTACACCTTC.

This sequence joins TRBV11-2 and TRBJ1-2; 7 bases match TRBD1. CDR3 length: 16 amino acids. Looked up from germline, CDR1 is SGHAT and CDR2 is FQNNGV. J gave up 0 bases and V 2 bases, and 6 bases lay outside the gene matches. The CDR3: CASSLTGAASNYGYTF. The CDR3 DNA reads as TGTGCCAGCAGCTTAACAGGGGCCGCCTCTAACTATGGCTACACCTTC. The entire variable domain, with the rest obtained from reference TRBV11-2 and TRBJ1-2, is as follows: EAGVAQSPRYKIIEKRQSVAFWCNPISGHATLYWYQQILGQGPKLLIQFQNNGVVDDSQLPKDRFSAERLKGVDSTLKIQPAKLEDSAVYLCASSLTGAASNYGYTFGSGTRLTVV.

The V and J genes are TRBV7-8 and TRBJ1-5; TRBD1 aligns across 10 bases. The junction had 9 bases not matched to a gene; V was cut back by 1 base and J by 0 bases. The length of the CDR3 is 19 residues. Looked up from germline, CDR1 is SGHVS and CDR2 is FQNEAQ. The CDR3 spells CASSLVLDRGVDSNQPQHF. CDR3 DNA sequence: TGTGCCAGCAGCTTAGTTCTGGACAGGGGGGTTGATAGCAATCAGCCCCAGCATTTT.